Each of the 8 T cell receptor beta chains below was sequenced from the same sample in a study of response to subunit inactivated influenza vaccine. TCRdb re-called the RT-PCR reads through MiXCR, storing one row per CDR3 protein. Of a few hundred thousand distinct CDR3 sequences in the sample, 13% to 15% were seen once. The sequencing used PBMCs from blood, collected approximately 13 days after vaccination. These receptors came from a man between 45 and 60 years old who received an inactivated influenza vaccine.

This clonotype was seen a few times. V and J are TRBV6-2 or TRBV6-3 and TRBJ2-1; 15 bases fit TRBD2. This CDR3 has 19 residues. Germline V CDR1 and CDR2: MNHEY, SVGEGT. J was trimmed by 10 bases and V by 5 bases; bases with no gene match: 18. The DNA for the CDR3 is TGTGCCAGCAGTCTGGGCACCGGGACTAGCGGGAGGACCCAGGTCGAGCAGTTCTTC. It specifies CASSLGTGTSGRTQVEQFF.

In this sample, this clonotype turned up many times. The chain joins TRBV27 to TRBJ1-1; D is perhaps TRBD1 (5 bases). Between the trimmed V and J ends, which lost 6 bases and 1 base, there was a span of 18 bases. From germline, CDR1 is MNHEY and CDR2 SMNVEV (reference sequence). This CDR3 region has 16 residues. The CDR3: CASSPGQGVGNTEAFF. The CDR3 region has the DNA TGTGCCAGCAGCCCAGGGCAGGGTGTCGGGAACACTGAAGCTTTCTTT.

This clonotype came up once. V is TRBV7-9 and J is TRBJ2-1; a weak D match, TRBD2 (6 bases). The CDR3 covers 16 residues. The germline gives CDR1 SEHNR, CDR2 FQNEAQ (reference sequence). Trimming removed 1 base at V and 5 bases at J, with 15 bases between. CDR3 region: CASSLVVSSANNEQFF. DNA for the CDR3: TGTGCCAGCAGCTTAGTCGTCTCTAGCGCTAACAATGAGCAGTTCTTC.

The chain joins TRBV7-8 to TRBJ2-5, with 7 bases identical to TRBD1. Germline lookup yields CDR1 SGHVS and CDR2 FQNEAQ. The V segment lost 4 bases and the J segment 5 bases; nucleotides outside the gene matches: 10. The CDR3 is 15 amino acids. Here the CDR3 reads CASSSESTGLETQYF. The CDR3 DNA sequence: TGTGCCAGCAGCTCCGAGTCGACAGGGTTGGAGACCCAGTACTTC.

There are a few counts of this clonotype. This chain links TRBV6-1 with TRBJ1-2, with D uncertain. CDR1 is MNHNS, CDR2 SASEGT, per germline. V was pared by 1 base and J by 6 bases, with 15 bases between. CDR3 length: 15 residues. The CDR3 sequence is CASSEVGKDSNGYTF. CDR3 bases: TGTGCCAGCAGTGAAGTTGGGAAAGATTCGAATGGCTACACCTTC.

This clonotype has just a few counts. The gene calls are TRBV4-3 and TRBJ2-2; 8 bases align to TRBD1. Germline CDR1 is LGHNA and CDR2 is YSLEER. The CDR3 is made up of 17 amino acids. J lost 8 bases, V lost 4 bases, and 15 bases had no gene match. CDR3 coding DNA: TGCGCCAGCAGCCCAAACCCTCGGACAGGGAGTGGTGGGGAGCTGTTTTTT. Translated: CASSPNPRTGSGGELFF.

The CDR3 coding sequence is TGTGCCAGCAGCCAACAAGGGACTAGCGGGAGAAACACCGGGGAGCTGTTTTTT. Its translation is CASSQQGTSGRNTGELFF. This chain links TRBV4-2 with TRBJ2-2; 14 bases map to TRBD2. The CDR3 is 18 residues long. Trimming removed 2 bases from V and 2 bases from J; junction bases left unmatched: 4. Germline CDR1 reads LGHNA; CDR2 reads YNFKEQ.

The rearrangement uses TRBV29-1 and TRBJ1-5, with 8 bases that match TRBD1. CDR1 and CDR2 from the germline V gene are SQVTM and ANQGSEA. The CDR3 loop spans 13 amino acids. With V trimmed by 5 bases and J by 1 base, 1 base remained unmatched. The CDR3 spells CSVRTGSNQPQHF. The CDR3 bases are TGCAGCGTTCGGACAGGGAGCAATCAGCCCCAGCATTTT.